The 32 T cell receptor beta chains below all came from one sample that was sequenced in a study of T cells in Graves' hyperthyroidism and ophthalmopathy. TCR beta CDR3 regions were amplified from RNA transcripts. Using the HTBI primer set, a first-round RT-PCR was run on the TCR CDR3. TCRdb used MiXCR to reprocess the multiplex PCR reads, holding one entry per CDR3 protein. The table includes fewer than 750,000 distinct CDR3 sequences, about 14% detected once. Sequenced material: blood. These receptors all come from a woman aged 35 to 49 with Graves' ophthalmopathy.

This clonotype was counted at least ten times. The rearrangement uses TRBV7-9 and TRBJ1-2; a possible D gene is TRBD1 (6 bases). Trimming took off 7 bases at V and 6 bases at J, with 15 bases between the two ends. CDR3 length: 13 amino acids. Germline values: CDR1 SEHNR, CDR2 FQNEAQ (reference sequence). Here the CDR3 reads CASNQGSGDGYTF. For the CDR3, the DNA is TGTGCCAGCAACCAGGGGTCCGGGGATGGCTACACCTTC. Drawing the rest from reference TRBV7-9 and TRBJ1-2, the complete variable domain is DTGVSQNPRHKITKRGQNVTFRCDPISEHNRLYWYRQTLGQGPEFLTYFQNEAQLEKSRLLSDRFSAERPKGSFSTLEIQRTEQGDSAMYLCASNQGSGDGYTFGSGTRLTVV.

This clonotype was seen many times. The chain links TRBV27 to TRBJ1-2; a weak D match, TRBD1 (6 bases). There are 14 residues in the CDR3. Per the germline V gene, CDR1 is MNHEY and CDR2 is SMNVEV (reference sequence). Trimming took 5 bases from V and 0 from J, leaving 10 bases between them. The CDR3 DNA is TGTGCCAGCAGTACCAGACAGGCTAACTATGGCTACACCTTC. It specifies CASSTRQANYGYTF.

This clonotype appeared many times. Here the CDR3 reads CASSLVARGQEQYF. In DNA, the CDR3 is TGTGCCAGCAGTTTAGTTGCTCGGGGACAGGAGCAGTACTTC. J is TRBJ2-7 and V is TRBV12-3 or TRBV12-4; 7 bases match TRBD1. V dropped 1 base and J dropped 7; count of bases not matched to a gene: 7. The CDR3 spans 14 residues.

This clonotype showed up just a few times. The chain uses TRBV11-2 and TRBJ2-5; 9 nucleotides line up with TRBD2. Germline-derived CDR1 and CDR2 are SGHAT and FQNNGV. The CDR3 covers 18 residues. Trimming at V came to 5 bases and at J to 0 bases, leaving 13 bases not matched to a gene. The CDR3 coding sequence is TGTGCCAGCAGCCCTGGCGGGAGGGCCACATTGTACCAAGAGACCCAGTACTTC. It translates to CASSPGGRATLYQETQYF.

The table lists this clonotype with many counts. This chain uses TRBV6-4 with TRBJ2-7; 8 nucleotides align to TRBD1. The CDR3 has 19 residues. V shed 7 bases, J shed 3 bases, and the junction held 23 bases outside the gene matches. Germline lookup yields CDR1 MRHNA and CDR2 SNTAGT. CDR3: CASTSLRDRPTDNYYEQYF. The CDR3, as DNA: TGTGCCAGCACCAGCCTCCGGGACAGGCCGACCGACAATTACTACGAGCAGTACTTC.

This clonotype showed up many times. This chain uses TRBV7-9 with TRBJ2-7; 13 bases match TRBD2. The V gene end was trimmed by 7 bases and the J gene end by 6 bases; junction bases not matched to a gene: 6. In germline, CDR1 is SEHNR, CDR2 FQNEAQ (reference sequence). This CDR3 spans 14 amino acids. The CDR3 protein is CASTSGTSGTEQYF. Written as DNA, the CDR3 is TGTGCCAGCACCTCCGGGACTAGCGGGACCGAGCAGTACTTC.

This clonotype was counted many times. V and J are TRBV6-1 and TRBJ1-1, with a possible D match to TRBD1 (6 bases). V was cut by 5 bases and J by 4 bases, with 14 bases left in between. Germline V gene data show CDR1 as MNHNS and CDR2 as SASEGT. The CDR3 runs 14 residues. The CDR3 protein is CASSIVGGFTEAFF. Here the CDR3 DNA reads TGTGCCAGCAGTATAGTAGGGGGTTTCACTGAAGCTTTCTTT.

The J gene is TRBJ2-5, the V gene TRBV2; weak D call: TRBD1 (6 bases). The CDR3 runs to 17 residues. The ends were cut back, 6 bases at V and 5 bases at J, with 25 bases in the middle. CDR1 and CDR2 from the germline V gene are SNHLY and FYNNEI. The CDR3 loop is CASSERLGTGFHETQYF. CDR3 sequence (DNA): TGTGCCAGCAGCGAGCGTCTCGGTACAGGGTTTCACGAGACCCAGTACTTC.

This clonotype was counted many times. The chain employs TRBV7-2 and TRBJ2-7, with a possible D match to TRBD2 (6 bases). This CDR3 comprises 13 residues. Germline V lookup: CDR1 SGHTA, CDR2 FQGNSA. The V end lost 1 base, the J end lost 4 bases, and 8 bases lay between the germline ends. The CDR3 DNA reads as TGTGCCAGCAGCTTAGTGGCGGGGTACGAGCAGTACTTC. As protein: CASSLVAGYEQYF.

Many counts were recorded for this clonotype. The V gene is TRBV29-1, the J gene TRBJ2-7; 8 bases match TRBD2. The germline V gene has CDR1 SQVTM and CDR2 ANQGSEA. The CDR3 contains 15 residues. The trim removed 2 bases at V and 3 bases at J, leaving 9 bases unmatched. The CDR3 sequence: CSVERAGGGIYEQYF. The CDR3 region has the DNA TGCAGCGTTGAACGGGCGGGAGGAGGTATCTACGAGCAGTACTTC.

This clonotype occurred many times. J is TRBJ1-1 and V is TRBV19, with 7 bases identical to TRBD1. Unmatched junction bases numbered 7, after V lost 6 bases and J lost 0 bases. Germline CDR1 reads LNHDA; CDR2 reads SQIVND (reference sequence). The CDR3 covers 15 residues. CDR3 sequence reads: CASRDRPGMNTEAFF. Here the CDR3 DNA reads TGTGCCAGTAGGGACAGGCCCGGCATGAACACTGAAGCTTTCTTT.

There are many counts of this clonotype. V gene TRBV12-3 or TRBV12-4 combines with J gene TRBJ2-7, with 10 bases aligning to TRBD2. Trimming cost V 5 bases and J 2 bases; bases outside gene matches: 6. The CDR3 extends over 15 amino acids. The CDR3: CASSGLAGVPYEQYF. The CDR3 region has the DNA TGTGCCAGCAGTGGGCTAGCGGGAGTCCCCTACGAGCAGTACTTC.

This clonotype was counted at least ten times. This chain joins TRBV6-5 and TRBJ1-1; D uncertain. The CDR3 has 14 amino acids. V was cut by 0 bases and J by 4 bases, with 9 bases left in between. The germline V gene has CDR1 MNHEY and CDR2 SVGAGI. The CDR3 DNA follows: TGTGCCAGCAGTTACTCAGGGTCGGGCACTGAAGCTTTCTTT. Translated: CASSYSGSGTEAFF.

This clonotype was counted at least ten times. This chain joins TRBV6-1 and TRBJ2-4; tentatively, D is TRBD1 (6 bases). In germline, CDR1 is MNHNS, CDR2 SASEGT. V lost 4 bases, J lost 3 bases, and 10 bases lay in between. This CDR3 spans 14 amino acids. Here the CDR3 DNA reads TGTGCCAGCAGTGTGGACAGCAACAAAAACATTCAGTACTTC. Translation gives CASSVDSNKNIQYF.

Only a few counts were recorded for this clonotype. The J gene is TRBJ1-2, the V gene TRBV30, with D maybe TRBD1 (6 bases). There are 15 residues in the CDR3. Per germline, CDR1 GTSNPN and CDR2 SVGIG (reference sequence). V was clipped by 0 bases and J by 5 bases, with 16 bases between them. This CDR3 reads CAWSVLIGGMYGYTF. The CDR3, as DNA: TGTGCCTGGAGTGTCCTCATCGGGGGCATGTATGGCTACACCTTC.

This clonotype has at least ten counts. One end of the junction varies from germline; a read error may be responsible. The genes are TRBV6-5 and TRBJ1-1; 7 nucleotides align to TRBD1. The CDR3 length is 15 residues. The germline gives CDR1 MNHEY, CDR2 SVGAGI. The CDR3 sequence: CANSYDIDRVTEAFF. CDR3 nucleotides: TGTGCCAACAGTTACGATATCGACAGGGTGACTGAAGCTTTCTTT.

The sample holds many counts of this clonotype. The J gene is TRBJ1-2, the V gene TRBV29-1, with 9 bases matching TRBD1. Unmatched junction bases numbered 5, after V lost 4 bases and J lost 8 bases. This CDR3 comprises 12 residues. In germline, CDR1 is SQVTM, CDR2 ANQGSEA. The CDR3 here is CSVAGTGSGYTF. The CDR3, as DNA: TGCAGCGTTGCGGGGACAGGGTCGGGCTACACCTTC. Full variable domain (outside the CDR3, taken from reference TRBV29-1 and TRBJ1-2): SAVISQKPSRDICQRGTSLTIQCQVDSQVTMMFWYRQQPGQSLTLIATANQGSEATYESGFVIDKFPISRPNLTFSTLTVSNMSPEDSSIYLCSVAGTGSGYTFGSGTRLTVV.

This clonotype was found many times. The chain has TRBV12-3 or TRBV12-4 and TRBJ2-2; tentatively, D is TRBD2 (6 bases). This CDR3 region has 16 residues. V dropped 3 bases and J dropped 5 bases, with 16 bases sitting between them. The CDR3 reads CASSFGIADNTGELFF. The CDR3 DNA reads TGTGCCAGCAGTTTCGGGATAGCGGACAATACCGGGGAGCTGTTTTTT.

The CDR3 reads CASSLAGTYYSGANVLTF. The DNA for the CDR3 is TGTGCCAGCAGCTTAGCTGGGACTTACTACTCTGGGGCCAACGTCCTGACTTTC. The gene calls are TRBV11-1 and TRBJ2-6; D may be TRBD2 (6 bases). Germline CDR1 reads SGHAT; CDR2 reads FQDESV (reference sequence). The CDR3 is 18 amino acids. V gave up 0 bases and J gave up 0 bases, with 12 bases separating them.

This clonotype has more than one count but fewer than ten. The gene calls are TRBV12-3 or TRBV12-4 and TRBJ2-7; D possibly matches TRBD1 or TRBD2 (7 bases each). The CDR3 length is 19 residues. The V gene lost 3 bases and the J gene lost 5 bases, with 29 bases spanning the gap. CDR3 residues: CASSLSVGDGRIRGHEQYF. The CDR3 DNA is TGTGCCAGCAGTTTGTCTGTAGGGGACGGGAGGATAAGGGGGCACGAGCAGTACTTC.

In this sample, this clonotype turned up many times. The chain recombines TRBV28 with TRBJ1-2; D is perhaps TRBD1 (5 bases). CDR1 and CDR2 from the germline V gene are MDHEN and SYDVKM. The CDR3 has 14 residues. The V gene lost 4 bases and the J gene lost 4 bases, with 13 bases spanning the gap. CDR3 in DNA: TGTGCCAGCAGTTCCCCAGACAGTCCCTATGGCTACACCTTC. Its translation is CASSSPDSPYGYTF.

In its sample, this clonotype was seen many times. The rearrangement links TRBV12-3 or TRBV12-4 to TRBJ2-7; unclear D gene. The CDR3 contains 14 residues. CDR3 bases: TGTGCTGTCGCGAAAACCGCTAGTCCTACCGAGCAGTACTTC. This codes for CAVAKTASPTEQYF.

This clonotype was counted ten times or more. The chain joins TRBV20-1 to TRBJ2-5, with 15 bases lining up with TRBD2. CDR1 DFQATT and CDR2 SNEGSKA come from the germline V gene (reference sequence). The CDR3 is 16 residues long. V gave up 1 base and J gave up 3 bases; unmatched junction bases: 3. CDR3 sequence (DNA): TGCAGTGCTAGAGGGACTAGCGGGAGGGAGGAAGAGACCCAGTACTTC. Translated: CSARGTSGREEETQYF.

This clonotype was seen many times. The chain links TRBV28 to TRBJ1-5, with 8 bases that match TRBD1. J gave up 6 bases and V 6 bases, and 7 bases lay outside the gene matches. The CDR3 sequence is 14 residues long. Germline values: CDR1 MDHEN, CDR2 SYDVKM. CDR3 in amino acids: CASRPQGAGQPQHF. In nucleotides, the CDR3 is TGTGCCAGCAGACCCCAGGGGGCGGGTCAGCCCCAGCATTTT.

This clonotype was detected many times. The V and J genes are TRBV28 and TRBJ2-5; either TRBD1 or TRBD2 may fit D (6 bases each). Germline V gene data show CDR1 as MDHEN and CDR2 as SYDVKM. The CDR3 spans 15 residues. Trimming cost V 7 bases and J 4 bases, with 19 bases left between them. The CDR3 reads CASNDQGRAGETQYF. Written as DNA, the CDR3 is TGTGCCAGCAATGATCAGGGGAGAGCGGGAGAGACCCAGTACTTC.

Many counts were recorded for this clonotype. V is TRBV20-1 and J is TRBJ2-2; the match to TRBD2 covers 10 bases. The CDR3 runs 14 residues. Germline assignment: CDR1 DFQATT and CDR2 SNEGSKA (reference sequence). V was pared by 4 bases and J by 9 bases, with 8 bases of the junction left unmatched. The CDR3 bases are TGCAGTGCTATGGGGACTAGCGCTATCAGGGAGCTGTTTTTT. This translates into CSAMGTSAIRELFF.

This clonotype was counted ten times or more. The chain is built from TRBV12-3 or TRBV12-4 and TRBJ2-7; D may be TRBD1 (6 bases). The CDR3 spans 13 residues. Trimming shortened V by 6 bases and J by 5 bases, and 14 bases separated the two germline ends. The CDR3 bases are TGTGCCAGCAGACGGGACACCCTCGACGAGCAGTACTTC. It translates to CASRRDTLDEQYF.

V is TRBV5-1 and J is TRBJ2-7; a possible D gene is TRBD1 (5 bases). The CDR3 totals 14 residues. The V end was cut by 0 bases, the J end by 5 bases, with 12 bases between. CDR1 and CDR2 from the germline V gene are SGHRS and YFSETQ. The CDR3 loop is CASSLVPGKDEQYF. The CDR3 DNA reads TGCGCCAGCAGCTTGGTTCCAGGGAAAGACGAGCAGTACTTC.

At least ten counts were recorded for this clonotype. The chain is built from TRBV28 and TRBJ2-7, with D hard to call. The CDR3 has 11 amino acids. The V gene lost 6 bases and the J gene lost 4 bases, with 7 bases spanning the gap. Germline CDR1 is MDHEN and CDR2 is SYDVKM. CDR3 nucleotides: TGTGCCAGCAGCTCAAATTACGAGCAGTACTTC. It codes for CASSSNYEQYF.

This clonotype was seen many times. The chain joins TRBV25-1 to TRBJ1-2; D gene unclear. Trimming pared 1 base from V and 7 bases from J, leaving 10 bases between. The length of the CDR3 is 13 residues. CDR1 is MGHDK, CDR2 SYGVNS, per germline. This CDR3 is CASSEWSEGGYTF. CDR3 bases: TGTGCCAGCAGTGAATGGTCAGAGGGTGGCTACACCTTC.

The table lists this clonotype with many counts. This chain joins TRBV20-1 and TRBJ2-7; D perhaps matches TRBD1 (5 bases). The V end lost 6 bases, the J end lost 5 bases, and 20 bases lay between the germline ends. Per the germline V gene, CDR1 is DFQATT and CDR2 is SNEGSKA (reference sequence). This CDR3 has 14 residues. CDR3 DNA sequence: TGCAGTGCACAGACTTGGCAGGGCCCCGACGAGCAGTACTTC. Its translation: CSAQTWQGPDEQYF.

This clonotype was found many times. The chain is built from TRBV2 and TRBJ2-7, with D tentatively TRBD1 (6 bases). This CDR3 contains 13 residues. The V end lost 5 bases, the J end lost 0 bases, and 8 bases lay between the germline ends. Per the germline V gene, CDR1 is SNHLY and CDR2 is FYNNEI. The CDR3 DNA reads TGTGCCAGCAGTAAGGACAGCTCCTACGAGCAGTACTTC. Its translation: CASSKDSSYEQYF.